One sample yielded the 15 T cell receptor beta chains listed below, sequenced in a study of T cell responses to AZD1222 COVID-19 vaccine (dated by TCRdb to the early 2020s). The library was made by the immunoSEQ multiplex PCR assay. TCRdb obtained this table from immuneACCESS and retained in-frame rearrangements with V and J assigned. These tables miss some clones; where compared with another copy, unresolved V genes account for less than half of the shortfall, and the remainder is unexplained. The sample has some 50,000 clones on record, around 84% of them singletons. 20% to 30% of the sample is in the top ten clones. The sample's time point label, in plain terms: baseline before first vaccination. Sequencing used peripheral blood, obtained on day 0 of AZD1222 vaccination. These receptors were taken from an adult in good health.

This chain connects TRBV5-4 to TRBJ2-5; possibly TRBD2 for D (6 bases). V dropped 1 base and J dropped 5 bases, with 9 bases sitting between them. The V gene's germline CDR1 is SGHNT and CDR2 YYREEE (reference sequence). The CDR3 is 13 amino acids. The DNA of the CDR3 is TGTGCCAGCAGCTTGACGGGAGTCGAGACCCAGTACTTC. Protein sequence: CASSLTGVETQYF.

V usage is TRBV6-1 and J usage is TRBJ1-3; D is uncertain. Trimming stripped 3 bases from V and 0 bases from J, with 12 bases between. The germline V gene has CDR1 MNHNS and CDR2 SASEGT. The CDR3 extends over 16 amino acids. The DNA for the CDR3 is TGTGCCAGCAGTGAGTCGTGGGCCGACTCTGGAAACACCATATATTTT. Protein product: CASSESWADSGNTIYF.

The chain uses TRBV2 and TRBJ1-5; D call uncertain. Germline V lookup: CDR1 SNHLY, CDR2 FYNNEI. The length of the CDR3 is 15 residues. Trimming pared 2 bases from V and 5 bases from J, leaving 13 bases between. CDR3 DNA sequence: TGTGCCAGCAGTGAATTCCAAGGGAGCGATCAGCCCCAGCATTTT. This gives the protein CASSEFQGSDQPQHF.

The CDR3 coding sequence is TGCGCCAGCAGCCCAGCCCTGATGAACACTGAAGCTTTCTTT. This codes for CASSPALMNTEAFF. This chain uses TRBV5-1 with TRBJ1-1; D uncertain. The V and J ends lost 4 bases and 0 bases respectively, with 10 bases between them. The CDR3 length is 14 residues. Germline V gene lookup returns CDR1 SGHRS and CDR2 YFSETQ.

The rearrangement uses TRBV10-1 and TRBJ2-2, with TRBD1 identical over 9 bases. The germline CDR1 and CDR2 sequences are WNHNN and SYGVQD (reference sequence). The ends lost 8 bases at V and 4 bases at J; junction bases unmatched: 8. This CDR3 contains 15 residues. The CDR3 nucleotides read TGCGCCAGCCCCTGGACAGGGGTTGGCACCGGGGAGCTGTTTTTT. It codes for CASPWTGVGTGELFF.

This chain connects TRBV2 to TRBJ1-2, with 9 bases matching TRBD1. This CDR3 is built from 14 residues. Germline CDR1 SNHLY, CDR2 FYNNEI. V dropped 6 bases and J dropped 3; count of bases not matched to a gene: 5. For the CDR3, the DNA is TGTGCCAGCAGCGAAACAGGGGGCGACTATGGCTACACCTTC. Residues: CASSETGGDYGYTF.

CDR3 sequence reads: CASSPTGTGGFNTGELFF. The CDR3 DNA reads as TGTGCCAGCAGCCCAACCGGGACAGGGGGCTTTAACACCGGGGAGCTGTTTTTT. The V call is TRBV5-5, the J call TRBJ2-2; 12 nucleotides match TRBD1. The CDR3 is 18 amino acids. In germline, CDR1 is SGHKS, CDR2 YYEKEE (reference sequence). V gave up 4 bases and J gave up 2 bases; unmatched junction bases: 9.

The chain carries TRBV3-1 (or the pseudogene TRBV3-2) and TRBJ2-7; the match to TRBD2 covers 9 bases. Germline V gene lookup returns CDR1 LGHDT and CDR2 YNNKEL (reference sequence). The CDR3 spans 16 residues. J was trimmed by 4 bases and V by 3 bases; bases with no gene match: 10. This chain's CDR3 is CASSHLSGSQDYEQYF. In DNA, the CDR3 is TGTGCCAGCAGCCATCTTAGCGGGAGCCAGGATTACGAGCAGTACTTC.

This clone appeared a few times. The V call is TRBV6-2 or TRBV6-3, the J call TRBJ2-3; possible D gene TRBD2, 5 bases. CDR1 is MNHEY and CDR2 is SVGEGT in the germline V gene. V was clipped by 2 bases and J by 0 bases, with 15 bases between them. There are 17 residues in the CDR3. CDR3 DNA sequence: TGTGCCAGCAGTTACCTGTCCCCGGGAAGTAGCACAGATACGCAGTATTTT. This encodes CASSYLSPGSSTDTQYF.

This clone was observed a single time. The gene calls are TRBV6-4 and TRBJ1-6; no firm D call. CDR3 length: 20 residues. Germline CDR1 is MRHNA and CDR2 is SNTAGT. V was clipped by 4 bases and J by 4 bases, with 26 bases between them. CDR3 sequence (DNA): TGTGCCAGCAGTGTCCCGGTCGCGCTCGTAGATGGGCATTATAATTCACCCCTCCACTTT. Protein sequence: CASSVPVALVDGHYNSPLHF.

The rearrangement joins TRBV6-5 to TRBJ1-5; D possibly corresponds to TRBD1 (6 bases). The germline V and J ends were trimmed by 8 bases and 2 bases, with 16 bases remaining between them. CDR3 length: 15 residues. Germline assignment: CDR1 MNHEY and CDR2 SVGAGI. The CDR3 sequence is CASWTGGAGNQPQHF. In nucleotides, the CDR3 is TGTGCCAGCTGGACGGGGGGCGCAGGCAATCAGCCCCAGCATTTT.

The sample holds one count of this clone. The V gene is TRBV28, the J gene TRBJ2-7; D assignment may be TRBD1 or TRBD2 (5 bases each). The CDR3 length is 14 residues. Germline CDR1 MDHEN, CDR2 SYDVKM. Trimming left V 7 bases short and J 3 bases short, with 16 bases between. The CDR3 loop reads CASIRGGADYEQYF. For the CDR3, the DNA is TGTGCCAGCATCCGTGGGGGTGCTGACTACGAGCAGTACTTC.

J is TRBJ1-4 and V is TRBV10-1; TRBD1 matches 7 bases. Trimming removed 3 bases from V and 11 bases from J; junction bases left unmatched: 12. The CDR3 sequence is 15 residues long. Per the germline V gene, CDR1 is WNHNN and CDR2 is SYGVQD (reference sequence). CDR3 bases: TGCGCCAGCAGTGATGACAGGGACCGAACGAGCAAACTGTTTTTT. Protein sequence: CASSDDRDRTSKLFF.

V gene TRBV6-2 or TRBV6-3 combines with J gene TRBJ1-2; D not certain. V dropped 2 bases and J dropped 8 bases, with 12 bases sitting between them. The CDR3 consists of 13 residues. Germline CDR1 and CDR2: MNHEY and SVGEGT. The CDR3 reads CASSYPTAGGYTF. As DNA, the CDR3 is TGTGCCAGCAGTTACCCGACGGCGGGGGGCTACACCTTC.

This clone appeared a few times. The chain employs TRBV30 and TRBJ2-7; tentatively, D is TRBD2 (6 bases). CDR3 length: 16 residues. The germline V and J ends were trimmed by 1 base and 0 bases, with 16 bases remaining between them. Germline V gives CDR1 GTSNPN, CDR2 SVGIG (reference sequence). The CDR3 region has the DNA TGTGCCTGGAGTGGTTCCAGCGGGCCCTTCTCCTACGAGCAGTACTTC. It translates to CAWSGSSGPFSYEQYF.